This T cell receptor (beta chain) is from a study of read filtering for tumor transcriptome and immune sequencing. Study context: DNase treatment preceded whole-transcriptome library preparation.

The library was built from roughly 400 ng RNA with molecular barcoded adaptors for alpha/delta and beta/gamma chains. TCRdb reanalysed the reads using MiXCR and keeps one entry per CDR3 protein. The table has about 40,000 distinct CDR3 sequences, approximately 14% seen once. Findings and limits, study-wide: In IR-seq, single-read clonotypes were 65% to 90% of clonotypes but approximately 4% of reads.

The germline CDR1 and CDR2 sequences are DFQATT and SNEGSKA (reference sequence). Trimming stripped 7 bases from V and 8 bases from J, with 14 bases between. The CDR3 runs to 11 residues. At the time of active disease, bone marrow was collected from every patient. The sample holds many counts of this clonotype. Its antigen is as yet unknown. The clonotype originates from a donor aged 40 or over with multiple myeloma. V and J are TRBV20-1 and TRBJ1-1, with a tentative D call TRBD1 (5 bases). Sequencing was carried out using a population of CD138-negative cells sorted from bone marrow. The CDR3 region is CSVPGPVEAFF. Written as DNA, the CDR3 is TGCAGTGTACCGGGACCGGTAGAAGCTTTCTTT.